These 19 T cell receptor beta chains were sequenced from one sample in a study of early T cells in non-severe SARS-CoV-2 infection. TCRdb redid the calling of the 5' RACE reads with MiXCR, one entry per CDR3 protein. The data show roughly 70,000 distinct CDR3 sequences, approximately 12% seen once. Sequencing input: whole blood. The receptors derive from an adult who was a healthcare worker with PCR-confirmed SARS-CoV-2 infection or an uninfected control (not recorded which).

The J gene is TRBJ2-1, the V gene TRBV5-1; 7 nucleotides agree with TRBD1. V trimming: 2 bases; J trimming: 9 bases; junction bases outside the gene matches: 8. Germline loops: CDR1 SGHRS, CDR2 YFSETQ. The CDR3 runs 14 residues. The CDR3 DNA reads TGCGCCAGCAGCTTACAGGGGCCACCTGGTGAGCAGTTCTTC. This encodes CASSLQGPPGEQFF.

The sample holds many counts of this clonotype. This chain joins TRBV28 and TRBJ1-4; tentative D call: TRBD1 (6 bases). V lost 6 bases and J lost 10, with 21 bases in between. The CDR3 has 15 residues. Germline V gene lookup returns CDR1 MDHEN and CDR2 SYDVKM. The CDR3 nucleotides are TGTGCCAGCAGCCGCTCCGAAGGGGGAACGGGAAAACTGTTTTTT. Its translation: CASSRSEGGTGKLFF.

Judged by abundance, this clonotype is medium-sized. The chain uses TRBV10-3 and TRBJ1-2, with D possibly being TRBD1 (6 bases). The length of the CDR3 is 10 residues. Germline V lookup: CDR1 ENHRY, CDR2 SYGVKD. The V end lost 10 bases, the J end lost 6 bases, and 9 bases lay between the germline ends. CDR3 amino acids: CATRQDGYTF. The CDR3 coding sequence is TGTGCCACCAGACAGGATGGCTACACCTTC.

The chain couples TRBV20-1 to TRBJ2-1; 12 bases are shared with TRBD1. The germline V gene has CDR1 DFQATT and CDR2 SNEGSKA (reference sequence). Trimming took 0 bases from V and 12 from J; bases not matched to a gene: 9. The CDR3 loop spans 15 amino acids. The CDR3 region is CSARDLGQGALRQFF. The CDR3 DNA sequence: TGCAGTGCTAGAGATCTGGGACAGGGGGCACTTCGGCAGTTCTTC.

The V and J genes are TRBV6-2 or TRBV6-3 and TRBJ1-1; perhaps TRBD1 as D (6 bases). Germline V gene sequence: CDR1 MNHEY, CDR2 SVGEGT. CDR3 size: 13 residues. V dropped 6 bases and J dropped 2 bases, with 10 bases sitting between them. The CDR3 sequence is CASRLQGNTEAFF. The DNA for the CDR3 is TGTGCCAGCAGACTACAGGGAAACACTGAAGCTTTCTTT.

The sample holds many counts of this clonotype. The rearrangement uses TRBV6-2 or TRBV6-3 and TRBJ2-7, with 8 nucleotides matching TRBD1. Germline V gene sequence: CDR1 MNHEY, CDR2 SVGEGT. J gave up 3 bases and V 6 bases, and 7 bases lay outside the gene matches. CDR3 length: 14 residues. Here the CDR3 DNA reads TGTGCCAGCAGCCAGGGACAGGAATACTACGAGCAGTACTTC. The encoded protein is CASSQGQEYYEQYF.

This clonotype was seen at least ten times. This chain links TRBV28 with TRBJ1-2; TRBD1 agrees at 10 bases. The J segment lost 8 bases and the V segment lost 6 bases, leaving 6 bases of the junction unmatched. The length of the CDR3 is 13 residues. CDR1 is MDHEN, CDR2 SYDVKM, per germline. The DNA for the CDR3 is TGTGCCAGCAGCCTAGGGACAGGGGTCGGCTACACCTTC. Its translation is CASSLGTGVGYTF.

This clonotype was detected ten times or more. The rearrangement links TRBV25-1 to TRBJ1-2; D possibly corresponds to TRBD1 (5 bases). There are 14 residues in the CDR3. Trimming shortened V by 4 bases and J by 2 bases, and 11 bases separated the two germline ends. CDR1 MGHDK and CDR2 SYGVNS come from the germline V gene. CDR3 in amino acids: CASSGGRYNYGYTF. In nucleotides, the CDR3 is TGTGCCAGCAGTGGGGGACGGTACAACTATGGCTACACCTTC.

The genes are TRBV20-1 and TRBJ1-2; D is possibly TRBD1 (5 bases). V was pared by 3 bases and J by 2 bases, with 13 bases between. Germline V gene data show CDR1 as DFQATT and CDR2 as SNEGSKA (reference sequence). The CDR3 extends over 14 amino acids. The CDR3 DNA sequence: TGCAGTGCTAGTCCCGGGACTGTAAACTATGGCTACACCTTC. Translated: CSASPGTVNYGYTF.

In its sample, this clonotype was seen a few times. Compared with germline, one end of the junction differs, possibly owing to a read error. The chain combines TRBV12-3 or TRBV12-4 with TRBJ2-7, with 12 bases lining up with TRBD2. The CDR3 totals 15 residues. CDR3 loop: CASSLAGGAEYEQYF. CDR3 sequence (DNA): TGTGCCAGCAGTCTAGCGGGGGGGGCCGAGTACGAGCAGTACTTC.

In this sample, this clonotype turned up many times. The chain links TRBV19 to TRBJ2-7, with TRBD1 matching 8 bases. Germline assignment: CDR1 LNHDA and CDR2 SQIVND (reference sequence). CDR3 length equals 14 residues. V lost 5 bases, J lost 2 bases, and 5 bases stayed unmatched. The CDR3 protein is CASSPGTGPYEQYF. The DNA for the CDR3 is TGTGCCAGTAGTCCCGGGACAGGTCCCTACGAGCAGTACTTC.

This clonotype was counted ten times or more. The chain couples TRBV7-9 to TRBJ1-3; the D gene is possibly TRBD1 (6 bases). V lost 3 bases to trimming and J lost 1 base, with 13 bases between them. The CDR3 has 16 residues. Looked up from germline, CDR1 is SEHNR and CDR2 is FQNEAQ (reference sequence). CDR3 in amino acids: CASSFEYRESGNTIYF. DNA for the CDR3: TGTGCCAGCAGCTTCGAGTACAGGGAGTCTGGAAACACCATATATTTT.

This clonotype was seen many times. The V call is TRBV20-1, the J call TRBJ1-4; tentatively, D is TRBD1 (5 bases). This CDR3 has 14 amino acids. CDR1 DFQATT and CDR2 SNEGSKA come from the germline V gene (reference sequence). V dropped 0 bases and J dropped 12 bases, with 17 bases sitting between them. The CDR3 loop reads CSARERIQGSELFF. The DNA for the CDR3 is TGCAGTGCTAGAGAACGAATTCAGGGCTCGGAACTGTTTTTT.

At least ten counts were recorded for this clonotype. The CDR3 DNA reads TGCAGTGCTAGCTCAAGACCGGGACAGGGTAGTTCACCCCTCCACTTT. Protein: CSASSRPGQGSSPLHF. The genes are TRBV20-1 and TRBJ1-6; TRBD1 matches at 9 bases. This CDR3 region has 16 residues. V lost 3 bases and J lost 9; bases outside the gene matches: 12. Germline lookup yields CDR1 DFQATT and CDR2 SNEGSKA (reference sequence).

This clonotype was seen many times. The chain joins TRBV29-1 to TRBJ2-7; 7 nucleotides line up with TRBD2. The CDR3 length is 13 residues. V was pared by 6 bases and J by 6 bases, with 11 bases of the junction left unmatched. Germline V gene lookup returns CDR1 SQVTM and CDR2 ANQGSEA. The CDR3 loop reads CSVESPRGGEQYF. The DNA for the CDR3 is TGCAGCGTAGAAAGCCCCCGCGGGGGCGAGCAGTACTTC.

This clonotype was detected many times. The gene calls are TRBV9 and TRBJ2-1; 7 bases align to TRBD2. The CDR3 runs 15 residues. V trimming: 2 bases; J trimming: 1 base; junction bases outside the gene matches: 3. Germline V gene data show CDR1 as SGDLS and CDR2 as YYNGEE. CDR3 DNA: TGTGCCAGCAGCGTCCTAGCGGAGTCCTACAATGAGCAGTTCTTC. Translation gives CASSVLAESYNEQFF. The entire variable domain, with the rest obtained from reference TRBV9 and TRBJ2-1, is as follows: DSGVTQTPKHLITATGQRVTLRCSPRSGDLSVYWYQQSLDQGLQFLIQYYNGEERAKGNILERFSAQQFPDLHSELNLSSLELGDSALYFCASSVLAESYNEQFFGPGTRLTVL.

This clonotype was seen ten or more times. This rearrangement joins TRBV5-6 to TRBJ2-5, with 8 bases identical to TRBD2. The CDR3 spans 14 residues. Germline V CDR1 and CDR2: SGHDT, YYEEEE. The V segment lost 5 bases and the J segment 5 bases; nucleotides outside the gene matches: 8. CDR3 in amino acids: CASSRGRSGETQYF. The CDR3 DNA is TGTGCCAGCAGTCGCGGGAGGTCGGGGGAGACCCAGTACTTC.

V and J are TRBV10-3 and TRBJ2-5; TRBD2 agrees at 8 bases. The CDR3 sequence is 13 residues long. V gave up 7 bases and J gave up 3 bases; unmatched junction bases: 4. Looked up from germline, CDR1 is ENHRY and CDR2 is SYGVKD. The CDR3 nucleotides are TGTGCCATCAAACCAGCGGGGGAAGAGACCCAGTACTTC. Translation: CAIKPAGEETQYF.

V gene TRBV7-2 combines with J gene TRBJ2-7; 8 positions agree with TRBD2. The germline CDR1 and CDR2 sequences are SGHTA and FQGNSA. V was clipped by 6 bases and J by 5 bases; unmatched bases: 9. The length of the CDR3 is 14 residues. As DNA, the CDR3 is TGTGCCAGCAGACAAGACGGGAGGGCCAACGAGCAGTACTTC. It yields the protein CASRQDGRANEQYF.